This T cell receptor beta chain was profiled in a study of cytomegalovirus exposure and HLA in healthy donors. Background on the study: Around 85 million unique TCR sequences came from HLA-typed donors in an early release.

It was with 60 Vbeta and 13 Jbeta primers that the PCR ran. Data came from immunoSEQ multiplex PCR; TCRdb stores just in-frame clones and leaves some out. The sample has approximately 190,000 clones; 82% are singletons. The CDR3 length is 14 residues. Germline lookup yields CDR1 SGHRS and CDR2 YFSETQ. V lost 4 bases, J lost 3 bases, and 3 bases stayed unmatched. Sequenced: PBMCs. The clonotype was recovered from a woman in her forties or fifties in good health and CMV-seropositive. The gene calls are TRBV5-1 and TRBJ2-1; TRBD1 matches at 8 bases. CDR3 loop: CASSIGQGYNEQFF. In DNA, the CDR3 is TGCGCCAGCAGCATTGGACAGGGCTACAATGAGCAGTTCTTC.